The clone carrying this T cell receptor (beta chain) was seen only once. It was during active infection that Seattle patients were enrolled and then longitudinally followed. This entry belongs to a study of blood T cell repertoires in COVID-19. Overall study context: Donors in the United States, Italy and Spain gave samples during acute or convalescent COVID-19.

The method was immunoSEQ multiplex PCR; TCRdb's version includes in-frame clones alone and lacks a portion of them. The data show some 350,000 clones, with around 92% seen just once and 3% held by the top ten. V lost 8 bases, J lost 7 bases, and 21 bases lay in between. CDR3 length: 16 amino acids. The germline V gene encodes CDR1 MNHEY and CDR2 SMNVEV (reference sequence). This sequence joins TRBV27 and TRBJ1-6; D remains unclear. The sequence was collected from a woman aged 25 to 39 with COVID-19, enrolled during active disease. Sequences were obtained from peripheral blood. CDR3: CASGPVFRPLNSPLHF. The DNA of the CDR3 is TGTGCCAGCGGTCCCGTTTTCAGGCCATTGAATTCACCCCTCCACTTT.